This T cell receptor (beta chain) was retrieved from a study of blood T cells in healthy people across ages. Notes on the study in general: Per million T cells, the diversity of TCR beta decreased roughly linearly as age advanced. Whereas aged donors had fewer naive CD4+ cells, long-lived donors had more of them and higher diversity.

Concerning this clonotype itself: As yet, its antigen is unknown.

CDR3 size: 14 residues. The second PCR ran roughly 6 to 11 cycles with a sample-barcoded 5' primer and J-beta primers. In TCRdb, the 5' RACE reads were re-called with MiXCR into one record per CDR3 protein. The data show about 580,000 distinct CDR3 sequences, more than 45% seen once. Sequencing was done on a sample of blood. This chain joins TRBV21-1 and TRBJ2-4; the D call in the table, TRBD2, was not verified against the DNA. The J call may not be correct, given that the DNA end is closer to TRBJ2-7. TRBV21-1 is assigned pseudogene status. This clonotype originated in an elderly man in good health. CDR3 coding DNA: TGTGCCAGCAGCCCCCCCCCGTGGGACTACGAGCAGTACTTC. Protein sequence: CASSPPPWDYEQYF.